The clone carrying this T cell receptor beta chain has a count of ten or more. Its antigen remains unidentified. Unique molecular identifiers were used to barcode this TCRbeta library. TCRdb reanalysed the PCR reads using MiXCR and keeps one entry per CDR3 protein. The repertoire holds hundreds of thousands of distinct CDR3 sequences, with roughly 15% as singletons. The record originates from a study of T-cell reconstitution after alpha-beta-depleted transplantation in children. Findings of the study overall: Expanded clones from the graft, numbering several hundred, reportedly supplied alpha-beta T cells about two months after transplant. The authors attributed T-cell counts and diversity one year after transplant mostly to newly produced T cells.

The CDR3 spans 15 residues. V shed 3 bases and J shed 0 bases, with 9 bases lying between them. Sample: PBMCs, mostly from graft donor cells, taken 360 days after TCRalphabeta/CD19-depleted stem cell transplant. V and J are TRBV12-3 or TRBV12-4 and TRBJ2-4; D gene uncertain. The TCR comes from a male patient between 10 and 17 years old who had a stem cell transplant for acute lymphoblastic leukemia, so the T cells may come from the graft donor. This chain's CDR3 is CASSLRHIAKNIQYF. The CDR3 coding sequence is TGTGCCAGCAGTTTGAGGCATATAGCCAAAAACATTCAGTACTTC.